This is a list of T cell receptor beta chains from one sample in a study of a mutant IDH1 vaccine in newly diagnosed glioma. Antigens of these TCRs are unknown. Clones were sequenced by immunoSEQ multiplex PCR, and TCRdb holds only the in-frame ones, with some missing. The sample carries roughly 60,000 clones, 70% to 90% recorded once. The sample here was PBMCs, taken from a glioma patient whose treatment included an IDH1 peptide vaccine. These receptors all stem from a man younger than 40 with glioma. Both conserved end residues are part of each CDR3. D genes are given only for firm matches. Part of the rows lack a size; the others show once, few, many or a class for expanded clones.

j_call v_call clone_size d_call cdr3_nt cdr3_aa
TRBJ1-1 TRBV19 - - TGTGCCAGTAGTATTGCCAGAGGGGGTGCTGAAGCTTTCTTT CASSIARGGAEAFF
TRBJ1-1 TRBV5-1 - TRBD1 TGCGCCAGCAGCTTGGCCGGGGACAGGGGTGTAAAAAGGAGAACTGAAGCTTTCTTT CASSLAGDRGVKRRTEAFF
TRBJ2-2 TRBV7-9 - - TGTGCCAGCAGGGCAAAACCGGGGGACAGAGTGAACACCGGGGAGCTGTTTTTT CASRAKPGDRVNTGELFF
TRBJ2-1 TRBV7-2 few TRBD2 TGTGCCAGCAGCTTCACTAGCGGGGGGGGAGTTGTCACAGATGAGCAGTTCTTC CASSFTSGGGVVTDEQFF
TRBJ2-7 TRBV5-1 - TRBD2 TGCGCCAGCAGCTTCCAAAATCTAAGGACTAGCGGGGGGGCCAACGAGCAGTACTTC CASSFQNLRTSGGANEQYF
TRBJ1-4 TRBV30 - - TGTGCCTGGAGTACCAAAGGCGCAACTAATGAAAAACTGTTTTTT CAWSTKGATNEKLFF
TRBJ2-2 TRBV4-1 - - TGCGCCAGCAGCCAAGATTTAGGGGTTATCACCGGGGAGCTGTTTTTT CASSQDLGVITGELFF
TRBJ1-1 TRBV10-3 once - TGTGCCATCAGTGGACCGGGGGTGAACACTGAAGCTTTCTTT CAISGPGVNTEAFF
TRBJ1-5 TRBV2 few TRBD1 TGTGCCAGCAGTCAACAGGGGAATCAGCCCCAGCATTTT CASSQQGNQPQHF
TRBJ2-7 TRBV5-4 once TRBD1 TGTGCCAGCAGCAGGACAGGCTCAGGAGACGAGCAGTACTTC CASSRTGSGDEQYF
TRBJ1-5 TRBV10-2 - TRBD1 TGCGCCAGCAGTGAGACAAGACAGGGGAATCAGCCCCAGCATTTT CASSETRQGNQPQHF
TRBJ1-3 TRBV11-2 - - TGTGCCAGCAGCTTAGCTGACCCCGGATCTGGAAACACCATATATTTT CASSLADPGSGNTIYF
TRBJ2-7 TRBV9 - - TGTGCCAGCAGCCCTGGACACGAGCAGTACTTC CASSPGHEQYF
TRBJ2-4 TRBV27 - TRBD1 TGTGCCAGCAGTTCTTGGGACAGGGGGCTGGCCAAAAACATTCAGTACTTC CASSSWDRGLAKNIQYF
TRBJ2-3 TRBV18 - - TGTGCCAGCTCACGTGGGACTCAAGGTGGAGCAGATACGCAGTATTTT CASSRGTQGGADTQYF
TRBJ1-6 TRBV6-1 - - TGTGCCAGCAGTACAGGTTCCTATTCACCCCTCCACTTT CASSTGSYSPLHF
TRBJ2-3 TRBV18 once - TGTGCCAGCTCACCACCGGTATGGGAGGACAGGTTAACCCCCACAGATACGCAGTATTTT CASSPPVWEDRLTPTDTQYF
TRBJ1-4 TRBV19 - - TGTGCCAGTAGCCGGTGGACGGATGAAAAACTGTTTTTT CASSRWTDEKLFF
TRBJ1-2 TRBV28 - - TGTGCCAGCAGTGCCGGGCCAAGGGACACCTTC CASSAGPRDTF
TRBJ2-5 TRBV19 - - TGTGCCAGTAGCCCGAGTCGGAGGGGGTTGGAGACCCAGTACTTC CASSPSRRGLETQYF
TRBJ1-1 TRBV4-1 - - TGCGCCAGCAGCCAAGATAATGGGAGGTTAGTCGAATCTGAAGCTTTCTTT CASSQDNGRLVESEAFF
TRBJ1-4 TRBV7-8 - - TGTGCCAGCAGCTCCTATTATGGACAGCCAACTAATGAAAAACTGTTTTTT CASSSYYGQPTNEKLFF
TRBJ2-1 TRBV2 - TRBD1 TGTGCCAGCAATGCTCAAGGGGGCGCCTACAATGAGCAGTTCTTC CASNAQGGAYNEQFF
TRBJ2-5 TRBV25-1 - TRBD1 TGTGCCAGCAGTGAATCCCCCAGGGGGCTCCAAGAGACCCAGTACTTC CASSESPRGLQETQYF
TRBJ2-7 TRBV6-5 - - TGTGCCAGCAGTTACGATCTGGGTTCAGGTGGTGAGCAGTACTTC CASSYDLGSGGEQYF
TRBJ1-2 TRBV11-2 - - TGTGCCAGCAGCCCCCGGGGGGAGGGGTCTAACTATGGCTACACCTTC CASSPRGEGSNYGYTF
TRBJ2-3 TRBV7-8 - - TGTGCCAGCAGCGGCGGAAATACGCAGTATTTT CASSGGNTQYF
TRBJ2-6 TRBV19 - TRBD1 TGTGCCAGTAACCCCGGGACAGCCGGGGCCAACGTCCTGACTTTC CASNPGTAGANVLTF
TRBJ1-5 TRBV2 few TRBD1 TGCCAGCAGTGGGGACAGGGAAATCAGCCCCAGCATTTT CQQWGQGNQPQHF
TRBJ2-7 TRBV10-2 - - TGCGCCAGCAGTGAAGGGGAGGCCTACGAGCAGTACTTC CASSEGEAYEQYF
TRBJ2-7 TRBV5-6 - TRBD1 TGTGCCAGCAGCTTGGGGGACAGGGGCCTCGAGCAGTACTTC CASSLGDRGLEQYF
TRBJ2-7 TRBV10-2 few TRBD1 TGCGCCAGCAGGGGACAGGGTAACTACGAGCAGTACTTC CASRGQGNYEQYF
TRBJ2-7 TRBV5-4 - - TGTGCCAGCAGCTTGGGCGGAGGGTCCTACGAGCAGTACTTC CASSLGGGSYEQYF
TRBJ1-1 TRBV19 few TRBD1 TGTGCCAGTAGTATCCTAGGACAGGGGAGGACTGAAGCTTTCTTT CASSILGQGRTEAFF
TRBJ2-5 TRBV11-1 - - TGTGCCAGCAGCTTAGACAGGGTGCAAGAGACCCAGTACTTC CASSLDRVQETQYF
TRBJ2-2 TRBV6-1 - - TGTGCCAGCAGTGTAAGGGTGACCGGGGAGCTGTTTTTT CASSVRVTGELFF
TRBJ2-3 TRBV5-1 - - TGCGCCAGCAGCTGGCCGCCAGGGGCCTCCACAGATACGCAGTATTTT CASSWPPGASTDTQYF
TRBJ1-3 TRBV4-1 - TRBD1 TGCGCCAGCAGCCAAGATCAAACAGGGGATGGAAACACCATATATTTT CASSQDQTGDGNTIYF
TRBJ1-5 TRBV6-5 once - TGTGCCAGCGAGGGGCTGAGGGGCAATCAGCCCCAGCATTTT CASEGLRGNQPQHF
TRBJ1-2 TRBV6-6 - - TGTGCCAGCAGTGGAGACTCTATCAGGGGCTACACCTTC CASSGDSIRGYTF
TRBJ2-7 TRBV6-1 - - TGTGCCAGCTTATCACCGGGGCCTGAGCTGTACTTC CASLSPGPELYF